These 8 T cell receptor beta chains were all obtained from the same sample, sequenced in a study of CD8 T cells in Susac syndrome. Reverse transcription of about 0.5 to 1 ug RNA was carried out with random hexamers. TCRdb used MiXCR to reprocess the immunoSEQ multiplex PCR reads, holding one entry per CDR3 protein. The table shows roughly 200,000 distinct CDR3 sequences, with nearly 97% occurring only once. Sequenced material: CD4+ T cells from PBMCs. The receptors stem from a human donor with multiple sclerosis.

The J gene is TRBJ1-5, the V gene TRBV6-5; D may be TRBD1 (5 bases). Germline V CDR1 and CDR2: MNHEY, SVGAGI. Trimming pared 4 bases from V and 3 bases from J, leaving 7 bases between. This CDR3 has 13 amino acids. CDR3 protein: CASSSRDNQPQHF. DNA for the CDR3: TGTGCCAGCAGTTCCAGGGACAATCAGCCCCAGCATTTT.

V is TRBV9 and J is TRBJ2-5; D is perhaps TRBD2 (6 bases). Trimming removed 4 bases from V and 5 bases from J, with 15 bases in between. The CDR3 runs 14 residues. Germline loops: CDR1 SGDLS, CDR2 YYNGEE. This CDR3 reads CASSPGGVAETQYF. CDR3 in DNA: TGTGCCAGCAGCCCCGGGGGAGTAGCGGAGACCCAGTACTTC. The full variable domain, with the rest looked up from reference TRBV9 and TRBJ2-5, is DSGVTQTPKHLITATGQRVTLRCSPRSGDLSVYWYQQSLDQGLQFLIQYYNGEERAKGNILERFSAQQFPDLHSELNLSSLELGDSALYFCASSPGGVAETQYFGPGTRLLVL.

The rearrangement uses TRBV4-1 and TRBJ2-1; 9 bases fit TRBD2. CDR1 is MGHRA and CDR2 is YSYEKL in the germline V gene. The junction had 9 bases not matched to a gene; V was cut back by 0 bases and J by 0 bases. The CDR3 spans 19 residues. CDR3 sequence (DNA): TGCGCCAGCAGCCAAGATCTAGATGGGCGGGGGGGCTCCTACAATGAGCAGTTCTTC. This encodes CASSQDLDGRGGSYNEQFF.

The chain employs TRBV12-3 or TRBV12-4 and TRBJ1-2; no clear D. CDR3 length: 15 residues. Between the trimmed V and J ends, which lost 6 bases and 4 bases, there was a span of 18 bases. The CDR3 loop reads CASSSTLGRSYGYTF. The CDR3 DNA reads as TGTGCCAGCAGCAGTACACTCGGGAGGAGCTATGGCTACACCTTC.

CDR3 nucleotides: TGCAGCGCTCCGGCTAGCGCGGTCAAAAACATTCAGTACTTC. Its translation is CSAPASAVKNIQYF. The V gene is TRBV20-1, the J gene TRBJ2-4; D is perhaps TRBD2 (6 bases). The CDR3 spans 14 residues. The germline V gene has CDR1 DFQATT and CDR2 SNEGSKA (reference sequence).

The chain recombines TRBV5-1 with TRBJ1-2; D is perhaps TRBD1 (5 bases). CDR3 size: 13 residues. Per the germline V gene, CDR1 is SGHRS and CDR2 is YFSETQ. Trimming pared 2 bases from V and 10 bases from J, leaving 15 bases between. The CDR3 DNA is TGCGCCAGCAGCTTACGATGGGACCTGGACTACACCTTC. Translation: CASSLRWDLDYTF.

This clonotype was seen just once. This chain uses TRBV12-5 with TRBJ2-3; D gene uncertain. V was pared by 6 bases and J by 6 bases, with 13 bases between. This CDR3 comprises 13 residues. Germline V gene lookup returns CDR1 LGHNT and CDR2 FRNRAP. DNA of the CDR3: TGTGCTAGTGGCCCCCTGCACTGGGATACGCAGTATTTT. Translated, it gives CASGPLHWDTQYF.

This clonotype came up once. DNA for the CDR3: TGCAGTGCTAGAACCAGGGGAGAGGAGACCCAGTACTTC. It translates to CSARTRGEETQYF. This sequence joins TRBV20-1 and TRBJ2-5, with D possibly TRBD1 on 6 matching bases. Germline assignment: CDR1 DFQATT and CDR2 SNEGSKA (reference sequence). Trimming shortened V by 2 bases and J by 5 bases, and 12 bases separated the two germline ends. This CDR3 spans 13 amino acids.